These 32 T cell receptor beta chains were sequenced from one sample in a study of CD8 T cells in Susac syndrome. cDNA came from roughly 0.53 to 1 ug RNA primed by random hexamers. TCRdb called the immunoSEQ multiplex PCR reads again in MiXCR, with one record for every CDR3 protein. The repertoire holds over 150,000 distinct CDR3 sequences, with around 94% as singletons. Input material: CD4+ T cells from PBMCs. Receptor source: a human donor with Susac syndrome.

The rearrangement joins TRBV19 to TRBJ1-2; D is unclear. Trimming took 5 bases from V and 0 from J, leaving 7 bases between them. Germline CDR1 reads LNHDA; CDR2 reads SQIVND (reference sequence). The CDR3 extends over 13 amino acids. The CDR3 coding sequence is TGTGCCAGTAGTTTGGGATCTAACTATGGCTACACCTTC. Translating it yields CASSLGSNYGYTF. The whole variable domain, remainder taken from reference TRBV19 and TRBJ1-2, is DGGITQSPKYLFRKEGQNVTLSCEQNLNHDAMYWYRQDPGQGLRLIYYSQIVNDFQKGDIAEGYSVSREKKESFPLTVTSAQKNPTAFYLCASSLGSNYGYTFGSGTRLTVV.

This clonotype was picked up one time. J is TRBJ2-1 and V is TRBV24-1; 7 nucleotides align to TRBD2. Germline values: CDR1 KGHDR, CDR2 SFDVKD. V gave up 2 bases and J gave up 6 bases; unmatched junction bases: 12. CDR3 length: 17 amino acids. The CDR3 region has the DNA TGTGCCACCAGTGATTCCCCCGGCGGGACTAAGCCCAATGAGCAGTTCTTC. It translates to CATSDSPGGTKPNEQFF.

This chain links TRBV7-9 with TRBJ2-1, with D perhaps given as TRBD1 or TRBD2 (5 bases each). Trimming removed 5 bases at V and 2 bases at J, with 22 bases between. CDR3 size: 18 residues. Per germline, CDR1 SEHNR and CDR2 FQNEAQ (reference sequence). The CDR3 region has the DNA TGTGCCAGCAGCCCATCGCGCGGACTTCCGGGGCCCTACAATGAGCAGTTCTTC. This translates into CASSPSRGLPGPYNEQFF.

This CDR3 is CASSSLDFTSHNEQFF. CDR3 nucleotides: TGTGCCAGCAGTTCCCTCGACTTCACTTCCCACAATGAGCAGTTCTTC. The chain recombines TRBV6-5 with TRBJ2-1; D gene unclear. Per germline, CDR1 MNHEY and CDR2 SVGAGI. The CDR3 covers 16 residues. V dropped 4 bases and J dropped 5 bases, with 18 bases sitting between them.

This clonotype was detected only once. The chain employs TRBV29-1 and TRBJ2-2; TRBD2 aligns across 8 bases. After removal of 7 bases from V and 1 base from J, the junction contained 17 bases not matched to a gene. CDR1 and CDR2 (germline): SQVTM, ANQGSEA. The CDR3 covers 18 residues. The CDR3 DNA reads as TGCAGCGCATTAGGGGGGTTCGGAGCGGGAGAGAACACCGGGGAGCTGTTTTTT. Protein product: CSALGGFGAGENTGELFF.

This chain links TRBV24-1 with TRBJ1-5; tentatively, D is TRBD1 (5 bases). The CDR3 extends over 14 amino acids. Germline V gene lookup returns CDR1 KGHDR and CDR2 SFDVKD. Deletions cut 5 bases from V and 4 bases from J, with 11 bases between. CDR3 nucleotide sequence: TGTGCCACCAGTGCGGGCCAGGGTAATCAGCCCCAGCATTTT. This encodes CATSAGQGNQPQHF.

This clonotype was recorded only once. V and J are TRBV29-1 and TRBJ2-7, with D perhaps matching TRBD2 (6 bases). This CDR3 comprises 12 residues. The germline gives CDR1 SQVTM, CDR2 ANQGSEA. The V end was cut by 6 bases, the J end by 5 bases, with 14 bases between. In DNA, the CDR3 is TGCAGCGTGGTGCTTTGGGGGGACGAGCAGTACTTC. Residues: CSVVLWGDEQYF.

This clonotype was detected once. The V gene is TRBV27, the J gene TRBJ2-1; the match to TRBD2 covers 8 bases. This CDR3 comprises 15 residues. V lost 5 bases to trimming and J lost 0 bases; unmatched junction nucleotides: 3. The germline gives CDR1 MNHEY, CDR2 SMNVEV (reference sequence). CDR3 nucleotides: TGTGCCAGCAGTCCGGGACTAGTCTCCTACAATGAGCAGTTCTTC. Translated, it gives CASSPGLVSYNEQFF.

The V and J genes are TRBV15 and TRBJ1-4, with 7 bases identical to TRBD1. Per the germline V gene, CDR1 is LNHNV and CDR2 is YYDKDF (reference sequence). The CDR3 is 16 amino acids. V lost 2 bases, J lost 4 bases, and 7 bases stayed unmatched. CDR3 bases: TGTGCCACCAGCAGACACCTACAGGGGAATAATGAAAAACTGTTTTTT. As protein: CATSRHLQGNNEKLFF.

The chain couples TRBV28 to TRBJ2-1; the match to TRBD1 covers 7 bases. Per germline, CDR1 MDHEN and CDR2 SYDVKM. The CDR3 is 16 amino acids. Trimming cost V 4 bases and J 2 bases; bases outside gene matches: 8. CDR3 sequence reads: CASSSLQGYAYNEQFF. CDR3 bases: TGTGCCAGCAGTTCCTTACAGGGGTATGCCTACAATGAGCAGTTCTTC.

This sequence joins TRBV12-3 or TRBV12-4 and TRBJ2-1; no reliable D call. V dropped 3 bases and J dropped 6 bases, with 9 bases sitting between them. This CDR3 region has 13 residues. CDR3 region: CASSLRPPNEQFF. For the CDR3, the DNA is TGTGCCAGCAGTTTGAGACCTCCCAATGAGCAGTTCTTC.

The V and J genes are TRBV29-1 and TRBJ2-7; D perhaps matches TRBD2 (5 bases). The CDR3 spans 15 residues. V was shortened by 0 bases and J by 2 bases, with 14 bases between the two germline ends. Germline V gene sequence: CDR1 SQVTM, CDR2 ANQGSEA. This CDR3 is CSVEEGSPGAYEQYF. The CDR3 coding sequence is TGCAGCGTTGAAGAGGGGTCCCCCGGGGCCTACGAGCAGTACTTC.

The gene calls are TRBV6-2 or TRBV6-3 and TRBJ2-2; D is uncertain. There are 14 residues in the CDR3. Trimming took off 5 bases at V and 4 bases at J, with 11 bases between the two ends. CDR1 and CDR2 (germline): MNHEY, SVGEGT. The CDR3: CASSRLQFTGELFF. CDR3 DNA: TGTGCCAGCAGTAGGCTTCAATTCACCGGGGAGCTGTTTTTT.

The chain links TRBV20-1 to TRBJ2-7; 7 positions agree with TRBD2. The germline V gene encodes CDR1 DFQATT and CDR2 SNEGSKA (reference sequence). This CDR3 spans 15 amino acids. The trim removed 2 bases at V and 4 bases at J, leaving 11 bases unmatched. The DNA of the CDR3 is TGCAGTGCTAGAAGGTTGGCGGGAGTCCCTTACGAGCAGTACTTC. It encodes CSARRLAGVPYEQYF.

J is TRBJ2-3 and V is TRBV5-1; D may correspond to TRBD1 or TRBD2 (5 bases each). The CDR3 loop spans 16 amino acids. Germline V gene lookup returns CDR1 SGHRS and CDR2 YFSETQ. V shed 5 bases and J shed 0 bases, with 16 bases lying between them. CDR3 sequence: CASRDPGTYSTDTQYF. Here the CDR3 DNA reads TGCGCCAGCAGAGACCCCGGGACCTACAGCACAGATACGCAGTATTTT.

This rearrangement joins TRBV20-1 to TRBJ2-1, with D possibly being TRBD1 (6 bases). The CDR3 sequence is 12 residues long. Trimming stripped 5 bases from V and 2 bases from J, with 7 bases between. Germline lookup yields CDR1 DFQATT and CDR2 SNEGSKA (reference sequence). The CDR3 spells CSAGGPYNEQFF. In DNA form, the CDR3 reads TGCAGTGCTGGGGGCCCCTACAATGAGCAGTTCTTC.

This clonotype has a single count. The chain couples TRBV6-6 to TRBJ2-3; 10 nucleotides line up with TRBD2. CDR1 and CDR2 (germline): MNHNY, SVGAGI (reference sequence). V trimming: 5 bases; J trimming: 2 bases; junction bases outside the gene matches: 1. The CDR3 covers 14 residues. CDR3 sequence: CASSSGRATDTQYF. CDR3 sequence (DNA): TGTGCCAGCAGTAGCGGGAGGGCCACAGATACGCAGTATTTT.

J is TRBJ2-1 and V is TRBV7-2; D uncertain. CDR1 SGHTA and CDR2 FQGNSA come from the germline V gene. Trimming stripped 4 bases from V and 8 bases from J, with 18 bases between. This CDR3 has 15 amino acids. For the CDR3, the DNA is TGTGCCAGCAGCTCCCTGGTAGGCATCTTGGATGAGCAGTTCTTC. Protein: CASSSLVGILDEQFF.

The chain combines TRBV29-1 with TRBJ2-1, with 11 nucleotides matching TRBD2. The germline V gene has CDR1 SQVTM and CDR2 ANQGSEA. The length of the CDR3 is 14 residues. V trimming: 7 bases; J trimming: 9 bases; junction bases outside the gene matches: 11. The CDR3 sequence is CSAEASGRSGEQFF. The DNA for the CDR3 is TGCAGCGCCGAAGCTAGCGGGAGGAGCGGTGAGCAGTTCTTC.

CDR3 in DNA: TGTGCCAGCAGCTTGGTATGGACAGAGTATAGCACCGGGGAGCTGTTTTTT. This translates into CASSLVWTEYSTGELFF. The chain couples TRBV5-6 to TRBJ2-2, with D possibly being TRBD1 (6 bases). The CDR3 has 17 residues. With 0 bases removed from V and 4 bases from J, the gap between germline ends came to 16 bases. CDR1 is SGHDT and CDR2 is YYEEEE in the germline V gene.

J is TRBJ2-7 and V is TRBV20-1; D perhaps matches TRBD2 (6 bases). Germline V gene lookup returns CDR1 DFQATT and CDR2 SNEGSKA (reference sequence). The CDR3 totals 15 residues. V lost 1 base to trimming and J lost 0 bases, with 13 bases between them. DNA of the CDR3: TGCAGTGCTAGAGTCAGCGGGCGGAGCTCCTACGAGCAGTACTTC. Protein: CSARVSGRSSYEQYF.

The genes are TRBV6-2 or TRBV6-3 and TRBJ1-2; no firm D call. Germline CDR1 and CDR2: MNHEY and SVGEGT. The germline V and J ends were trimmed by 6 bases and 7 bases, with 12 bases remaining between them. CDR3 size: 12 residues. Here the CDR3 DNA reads TGTGCCAGCAGCAGAACCGGCGGTGGCTACACCTTC. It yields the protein CASSRTGGGYTF.

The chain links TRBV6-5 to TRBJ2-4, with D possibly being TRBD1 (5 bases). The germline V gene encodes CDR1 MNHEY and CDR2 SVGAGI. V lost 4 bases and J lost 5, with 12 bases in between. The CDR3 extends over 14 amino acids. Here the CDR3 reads CASSFDKGENIQYF. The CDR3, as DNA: TGTGCCAGCAGTTTCGACAAAGGGGAAAACATTCAGTACTTC.

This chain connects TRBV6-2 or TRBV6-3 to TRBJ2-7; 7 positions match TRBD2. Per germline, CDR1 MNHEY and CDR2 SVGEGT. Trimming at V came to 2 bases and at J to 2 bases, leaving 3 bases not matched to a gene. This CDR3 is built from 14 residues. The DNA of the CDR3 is TGTGCCAGCAGTTACCGGGACTACGCCTACGAGCAGTACTTC. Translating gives CASSYRDYAYEQYF.

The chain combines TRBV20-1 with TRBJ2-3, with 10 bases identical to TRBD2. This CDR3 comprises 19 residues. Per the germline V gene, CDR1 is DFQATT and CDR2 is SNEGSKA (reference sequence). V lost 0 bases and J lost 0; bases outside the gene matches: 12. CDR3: CSARDLAGAPSPSTDTQYF. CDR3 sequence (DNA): TGCAGTGCTAGAGATCTAGCGGGAGCCCCTAGTCCTAGCACAGATACGCAGTATTTT.

CDR3 DNA sequence: TGTGCCAGCAGCTTAGGGTTCGGCCGGAAGACCGGGGAGCTGTTTTTT. Its translation: CASSLGFGRKTGELFF. The chain joins TRBV7-2 to TRBJ2-2; D is uncertain. Germline assignment: CDR1 SGHTA and CDR2 FQGNSA. The length of the CDR3 is 16 residues. V dropped 1 base and J dropped 5 bases, with 14 bases sitting between them. Full variable domain (missing parts from reference TRBV7-2 and TRBJ2-2): GAGVSQSPSNKVTEKGKDVELRCDPISGHTALYWYRQSLGQGLEFLIYFQGNSAPDKSGLPSDRFSAERTGGSVSTLTIQRTQQEDSAVYLCASSLGFGRKTGELFFGEGSRLTVL.

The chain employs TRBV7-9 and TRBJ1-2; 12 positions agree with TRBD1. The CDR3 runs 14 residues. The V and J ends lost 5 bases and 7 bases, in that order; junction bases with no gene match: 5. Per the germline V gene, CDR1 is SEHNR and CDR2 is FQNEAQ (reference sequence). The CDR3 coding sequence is TGTGCCAGCAGCCGGGACAGGGGGCATTCTGGCTACACCTTC. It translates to CASSRDRGHSGYTF.

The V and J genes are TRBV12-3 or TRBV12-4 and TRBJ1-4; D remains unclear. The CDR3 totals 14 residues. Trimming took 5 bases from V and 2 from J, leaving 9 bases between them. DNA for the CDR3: TGTGCCAGCAGTCCTGTTGGGACTAATGAAAAACTGTTTTTT. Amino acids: CASSPVGTNEKLFF.

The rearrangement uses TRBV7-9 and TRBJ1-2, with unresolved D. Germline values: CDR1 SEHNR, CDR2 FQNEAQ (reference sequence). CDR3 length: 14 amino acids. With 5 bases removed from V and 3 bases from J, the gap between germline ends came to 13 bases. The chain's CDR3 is CASSHTRGDYGYTF. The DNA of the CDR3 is TGTGCCAGCAGCCACACACGTGGGGACTATGGCTACACCTTC.

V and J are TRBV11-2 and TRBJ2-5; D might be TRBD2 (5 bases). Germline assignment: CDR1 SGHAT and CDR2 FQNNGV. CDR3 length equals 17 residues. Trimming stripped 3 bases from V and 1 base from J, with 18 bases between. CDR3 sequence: CASSFLLGGGGQETQYF. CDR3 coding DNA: TGTGCCAGCAGCTTCCTCCTCGGAGGTGGCGGCCAAGAGACCCAGTACTTC.

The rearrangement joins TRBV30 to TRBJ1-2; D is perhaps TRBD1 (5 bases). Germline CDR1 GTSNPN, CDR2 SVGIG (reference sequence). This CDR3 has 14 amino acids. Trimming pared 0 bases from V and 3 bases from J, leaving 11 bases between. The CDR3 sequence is CAWSVLDSYYGYTF. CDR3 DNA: TGTGCCTGGAGTGTACTCGACAGCTACTATGGCTACACCTTC.

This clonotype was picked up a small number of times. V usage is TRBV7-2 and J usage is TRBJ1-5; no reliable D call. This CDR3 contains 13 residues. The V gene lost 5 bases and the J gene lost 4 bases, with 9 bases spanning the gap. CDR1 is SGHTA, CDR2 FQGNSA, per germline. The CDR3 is CASSQDYNQPQHF. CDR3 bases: TGTGCCAGCAGCCAGGACTATAATCAGCCCCAGCATTTT.